This TCR beta chain was obtained from a study of graft-versus-host responses after intestinal transplantation. Study-wide context: For two to three years after anti-thymocyte globulin induction, all recipients took tacrolimus and steroids.

V lost 5 bases, J lost 7 bases, and 18 bases lay in between. Germline V lookup: CDR1 SGHVS, CDR2 FQNEAQ. There are 15 residues in the CDR3. Assay: immunoSEQ multiplex PCR; the TCRdb copy retains only in-frame clones and omits some. The sample includes 150,000 or so clones, around nine tenths seen only once; the top ten take approximately 0.2%. Points from the study as a whole: Patients with graft-donor T cell macrochimerism had high graft-versus-host to host-versus-graft clonal ratios in allografts.

Points on this clone: The antigen is not known.

This TCR was sampled from a human donor who received an intestinal transplant. V usage is TRBV7-8 and J usage is TRBJ1-5, with D uncertain. This material consisted of unstimulated CD4+ T cells sorted from spleen or lymph node cells, taken before intestinal transplant. This chain's CDR3 is CASSRTDAPFQPQHF. CDR3 nucleotides: TGTGCCAGCAGCCGAACGGACGCCCCCTTCCAGCCCCAGCATTTT.